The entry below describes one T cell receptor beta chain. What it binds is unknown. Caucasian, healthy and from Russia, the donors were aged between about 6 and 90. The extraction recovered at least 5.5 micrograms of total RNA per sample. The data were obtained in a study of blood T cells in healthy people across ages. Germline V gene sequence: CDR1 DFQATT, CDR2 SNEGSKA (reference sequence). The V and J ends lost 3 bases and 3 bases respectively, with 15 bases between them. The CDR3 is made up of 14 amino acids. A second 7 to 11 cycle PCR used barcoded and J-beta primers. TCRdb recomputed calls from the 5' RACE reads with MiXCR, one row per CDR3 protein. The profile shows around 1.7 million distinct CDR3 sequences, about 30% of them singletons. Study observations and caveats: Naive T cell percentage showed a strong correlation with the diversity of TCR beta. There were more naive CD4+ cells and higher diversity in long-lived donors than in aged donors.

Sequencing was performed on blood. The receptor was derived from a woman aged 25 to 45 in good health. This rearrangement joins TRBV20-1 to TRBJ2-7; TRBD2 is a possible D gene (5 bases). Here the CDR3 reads CSARRGSQNYEQYF. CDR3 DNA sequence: TGCAGTGCTAGGAGAGGGTCCCAAAACTACGAGCAGTACTTC.